One sample yielded the 5 T cell receptor beta chains listed below, sequenced in a study of blood T cell repertoires in COVID-19. Libraries were prepared by immunoSEQ multiplex PCR; TCRdb keeps only in-frame clonotypes and omits some of them. The sample contains approximately 280,000 clones, around 85% of which appear only once. The sequenced sample was PBMCs or T cells enriched from blood (not recorded which). Receptors were obtained from a woman aged 35 to 49 who had recovered from COVID-19.

This chain connects TRBV28 to TRBJ1-1; D remains ambiguous. Per the germline V gene, CDR1 is MDHEN and CDR2 is SYDVKM. V lost 9 bases to trimming and J lost 11 bases, with 16 bases between them. The CDR3 is 11 amino acids. The CDR3: CARAFFARAFF. CDR3 in DNA: TGTGCCAGGGCTTTCTTTGCCAGGGCTTTCTTT.

The chain is built from TRBV7-3 and TRBJ2-1, with D tentatively TRBD1 (7 bases). The V gene's germline CDR1 is SGHTA and CDR2 FQGTGA. The CDR3 sequence is 12 residues long. V lost 2 bases, J lost 13 bases, and 12 bases lay in between. The CDR3 DNA reads as TGTGCCAGCAGCTTAGGGGGGACAGTTCAGTTCTTC. Its protein product is CASSLGGTVQFF. The full variable domain, its missing parts supplied by reference TRBV7-3 and TRBJ2-1, is GAGVSQTPSNKVTEKGKYVELRCDPISGHTALYWYRQSLGQGPEFLIYFQGTGAADDSGLPNDRFFAVRPEGSVSTLKIQRTERGDSAVYLCASSLGGTVQFFGPGTRLTVL.

This chain connects TRBV28 to TRBJ2-2; 7 bases are a match to TRBD2. After removal of 6 bases from V and 2 bases from J, the junction contained 3 bases not matched to a gene. From germline, CDR1 is MDHEN and CDR2 SYDVKM. The CDR3 spans 14 residues. CDR3 loop: CASSPGGNTGELFF. As DNA, the CDR3 is TGTGCCAGCAGCCCGGGGGGAAACACCGGGGAGCTGTTTTTT.

The chain joins TRBV27 to TRBJ2-5; D possibly corresponds to TRBD2 (5 bases). V was cut by 2 bases and J by 1 base, with 17 bases left in between. Germline CDR1 and CDR2: MNHEY and SMNVEV (reference sequence). CDR3 length: 17 amino acids. CDR3 bases: TGTGCCAGCAGTTTACGGGTGGTTTCGAGGGTCCAAGAGACCCAGTACTTC. Encoded protein: CASSLRVVSRVQETQYF.

The V call is TRBV28, the J call TRBJ1-5; 7 bases match TRBD1. The length of the CDR3 is 14 residues. Germline CDR1 reads MDHEN; CDR2 reads SYDVKM. After removal of 2 bases from V and 6 bases from J, the junction contained 4 bases not matched to a gene. CDR3: CASSLRGQSQPQHF. The CDR3 DNA follows: TGTGCCAGCAGTTTAAGGGGACAGAGTCAGCCCCAGCATTTT.